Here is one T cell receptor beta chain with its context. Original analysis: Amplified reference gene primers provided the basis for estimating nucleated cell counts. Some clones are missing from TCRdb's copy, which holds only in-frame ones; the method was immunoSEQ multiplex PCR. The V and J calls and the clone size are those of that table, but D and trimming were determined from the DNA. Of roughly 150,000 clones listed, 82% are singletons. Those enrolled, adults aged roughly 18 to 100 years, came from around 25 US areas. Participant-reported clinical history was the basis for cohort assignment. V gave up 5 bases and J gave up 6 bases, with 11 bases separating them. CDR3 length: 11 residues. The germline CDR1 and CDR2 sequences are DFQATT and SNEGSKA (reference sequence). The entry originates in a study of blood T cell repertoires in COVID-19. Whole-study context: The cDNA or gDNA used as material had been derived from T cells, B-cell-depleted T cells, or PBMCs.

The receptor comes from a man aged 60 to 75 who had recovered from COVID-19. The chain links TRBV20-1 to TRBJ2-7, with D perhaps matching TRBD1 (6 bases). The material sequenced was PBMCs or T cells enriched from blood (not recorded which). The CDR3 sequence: CSAEQGSEQYF. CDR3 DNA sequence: TGCAGTGCTGAACAGGGTTCCGAGCAGTACTTC.